What follows are 31 T cell receptor beta chains derived from one specimen sequenced in a study of T cells after somatic rescue of genetic block. Some clones are missing from TCRdb's copy, which holds only in-frame ones; the method was immunoSEQ multiplex PCR. The sample lists 80,000 to 90,000 clones; about nine tenths were seen once. The sequencing input was peripheral blood mononuclear cells (PBMCs). Source of these receptors: a young woman.

This clone was detected a few times. The chain couples TRBV5-1 to TRBJ2-1; 8 nucleotides align to TRBD2. Germline loops: CDR1 SGHRS, CDR2 YFSETQ. V was clipped by 0 bases and J by 5 bases; unmatched bases: 4. This CDR3 region has 15 residues. CDR3 sequence (DNA): TGCGCCAGCAGCTTGGTCATTAGCGGGAACAATGAGCAGTTCTTC. Translated, it gives CASSLVISGNNEQFF.

CDR3 coding DNA: TGTGCCAGTAGTGAGAGGGGACTCTCGGGAGATACGCAGTATTTT. Residues: CASSERGLSGDTQYF. The chain links TRBV19 to TRBJ2-3; D is perhaps TRBD2 (6 bases). Germline-derived CDR1 and CDR2 are LNHDA and SQIVND (reference sequence). V lost 5 bases and J 5 bases, leaving 17 bases between the germline ends. The CDR3 has 15 residues.

The chain joins TRBV7-2 to TRBJ2-3; a weak D match, TRBD2 (5 bases). The CDR3 is 13 residues long. Germline V CDR1 and CDR2: SGHTA, FQGNSA. The V and J ends lost 3 bases and 3 bases respectively, with 7 bases between them. For the CDR3, the DNA is TGTGCCAGCAGCTTCACTAGGACAGATACGCAGTATTTT. Its protein is CASSFTRTDTQYF.

V and J are TRBV5-6 and TRBJ1-4; 7 nucleotides align to TRBD1. The V gene's germline CDR1 is SGHDT and CDR2 YYEEEE. The CDR3 spans 15 residues. Germline trimming cut 1 base from V and 8 bases from J; bases unmatched to any gene: 8. The CDR3 region is CASSLYDRDGEKLFF. The CDR3 bases are TGTGCCAGCAGCTTGTACGACAGGGATGGAGAAAAACTGTTTTTT.

CDR3 sequence reads: CASSQGGVDETQYF. The CDR3 DNA sequence: TGTGCCAGCAGTCAGGGGGGGGTCGACGAGACCCAGTACTTC. V is TRBV2 and J is TRBJ2-5; D tentatively fits TRBD1 or TRBD2 (7 bases each). The germline V gene has CDR1 SNHLY and CDR2 FYNNEI. This CDR3 region has 14 residues. V was cut by 5 bases and J by 5 bases, with 15 bases left in between.

The V and J genes are TRBV19 and TRBJ1-1, with TRBD1 matching over 7 bases. Per the germline V gene, CDR1 is LNHDA and CDR2 is SQIVND (reference sequence). The CDR3 totals 12 residues. V shed 9 bases, J shed 8 bases, and the junction held 9 bases outside the gene matches. CDR3 nucleotides: TGTGCCAGCTTGGTTCCACAGGGGGAAGCTTTCTTT. Translation: CASLVPQGEAFF.

This clone came up once. This chain joins TRBV6-4 and TRBJ2-3; tentative D call: TRBD2 (6 bases). Germline V gives CDR1 MRHNA, CDR2 SNTAGT. V was cut by 3 bases and J by 0 bases, with 7 bases left in between. The CDR3 is 14 amino acids. In DNA form, the CDR3 reads TGTGCCAGCAGTGAGAGCGGGAGCACAGATACGCAGTATTTT. Protein sequence: CASSESGSTDTQYF.

The V and J genes are TRBV10-1 and TRBJ1-2; 7 bases map to TRBD1. The CDR3 loop spans 12 amino acids. Unmatched junction bases numbered 0, after V lost 4 bases and J lost 4 bases. Germline CDR1 WNHNN, CDR2 SYGVQD (reference sequence). CDR3 in amino acids: CASSGDSYGYTF. The CDR3, as DNA: TGCGCCAGCAGTGGGGACAGCTATGGCTACACCTTC.

This clone appeared a few times. The chain employs TRBV2 and TRBJ2-1; 7 bases match TRBD1. Per the germline V gene, CDR1 is SNHLY and CDR2 is FYNNEI. J was trimmed by 6 bases and V by 9 bases; bases with no gene match: 2. This CDR3 spans 11 amino acids. The DNA of the CDR3 is TGTGCCAGGAACAGGGGCAATGAGCAGTTCTTC. Its translation is CARNRGNEQFF.

The V gene is TRBV21-1, the J gene TRBJ2-1. TRBV21-1 is deemed a pseudogene. The CDR3 has 13 residues. CDR3 residues: CASVPSSYNEQFF. The CDR3 DNA reads as TGTGCCAGCGTACCAAGCTCCTACAATGAGCAGTTCTTC.

The gene calls are TRBV5-4 and TRBJ2-7, with 7 bases lining up with TRBD1. Germline V gene sequence: CDR1 SGHNT, CDR2 YYREEE (reference sequence). The CDR3 covers 15 residues. V lost 0 bases, J lost 7 bases, and 10 bases stayed unmatched. The CDR3 DNA reads TGTGCCAGCAGCTTGGCTCCCGGGACAGCGAGGGAGCAGTACTTC. Its protein is CASSLAPGTAREQYF.

Here the CDR3 reads CASSLAGLAELQETQYF. CDR3 nucleotide sequence: TGTGCCAGCAGCTTAGCGGGGTTAGCAGAGCTCCAAGAGACCCAGTACTTC. The rearrangement joins TRBV7-8 to TRBJ2-5; D gene ambiguous. The CDR3 spans 17 residues. V was cut by 0 bases and J by 1 base, with 15 bases left in between. CDR1 and CDR2 (germline): SGHVS, FQNEAQ.

The chain links TRBV5-4 to TRBJ1-1, with 7 bases identical to TRBD1. Trimming at V came to 1 base and at J to 4 bases, leaving 13 bases not matched to a gene. From germline, CDR1 is SGHNT and CDR2 YYREEE (reference sequence). The CDR3 extends over 17 amino acids. The CDR3 DNA follows: TGTGCCAGCAGCTTGAAGGGGACAGCCCTACTGGGCACTGAAGCTTTCTTT. Translated: CASSLKGTALLGTEAFF.

In its sample, this clone ranks as medium-sized. The genes are TRBV4-1 and TRBJ2-1; D is perhaps TRBD1 (7 bases). Trimming removed 0 bases at V and 1 base at J, with 19 bases between. Germline V CDR1 and CDR2: MGHRA, YSYEKL. There are 19 residues in the CDR3. CDR3 sequence (DNA): TGCGCCAGCAGCCAAGATCCCCCAGGGGGGAGCTCGTCCTACAATGAGCAGTTCTTC. Its translation is CASSQDPPGGSSSYNEQFF.

This chain uses TRBV6-6 with TRBJ2-2; TRBD1 agrees at 11 bases. The CDR3 is made up of 15 amino acids. V trimming: 4 bases; J trimming: 5 bases; junction bases outside the gene matches: 3. Germline V gives CDR1 MNHNY, CDR2 SVGAGI (reference sequence). The CDR3 bases are TGTGCCAGCAGTTTCGGGACAGGGGGAACCGGGGAGCTGTTTTTT. The encoded protein is CASSFGTGGTGELFF.

The V call is TRBV10-3, the J call TRBJ1-2; D gene uncertain. This CDR3 region has 11 residues. V was cut by 8 bases and J by 7 bases, with 11 bases left in between. Per germline, CDR1 ENHRY and CDR2 SYGVKD. The CDR3 bases are TGTGCCATCGCCTTCGATGGTGGCTACACCTTC. It is translated as CAIAFDGGYTF.

The chain links TRBV11-2 to TRBJ1-3; D unresolved. CDR1 is SGHAT and CDR2 is FQNNGV in the germline V gene. The V and J ends lost 5 bases and 2 bases respectively, with 25 bases between them. CDR3 length equals 19 residues. CDR3: CASSIFPLYGKRTGNTIYF. The CDR3 DNA reads TGTGCCAGCAGCATTTTTCCACTGTACGGGAAAAGAACTGGAAACACCATATATTTT.

The chain combines TRBV6-5 with TRBJ2-2; no clear D gene. V dropped 2 bases and J dropped 4 bases, with 2 bases sitting between them. CDR3 length equals 12 residues. CDR1 is MNHEY, CDR2 SVGAGI, per germline. CDR3 protein: CASSYSTGELFF. The CDR3 DNA reads as TGTGCCAGCAGTTACAGCACCGGGGAGCTGTTTTTT.

The chain couples TRBV19 to TRBJ2-5; D possibly corresponds to TRBD2 (5 bases). This CDR3 contains 12 residues. CDR1 is LNHDA, CDR2 SQIVND, per germline (reference sequence). Deletions cut 6 bases from V and 3 bases from J, with 8 bases between. The CDR3 DNA reads as TGTGCCAGTAGCCGGGGAGAAGAGACCCAGTACTTC. Amino acids: CASSRGEETQYF.

The rearrangement joins TRBV6-1 to TRBJ2-2; D gene uncertain. CDR1 and CDR2 from the germline V gene are MNHNS and SASEGT. The V end lost 7 bases, the J end lost 3 bases, and 12 bases lay between the germline ends. The CDR3 consists of 14 residues. CDR3 amino acids: CASKRQGHTGELFF. CDR3 nucleotides: TGTGCCAGCAAGCGTCAAGGGCACACCGGGGAGCTGTTTTTT.

V is TRBV2 and J is TRBJ2-3; 9 positions match TRBD2. This CDR3 spans 16 amino acids. Germline CDR1 SNHLY, CDR2 FYNNEI. After removal of 6 bases from V and 1 base from J, the junction contained 8 bases not matched to a gene. CDR3 coding DNA: TGTGCCAGCAGACCAATAGCGGGAGCGGGCACAGATACGCAGTATTTT. Its translation is CASRPIAGAGTDTQYF.

The chain uses TRBV28 and TRBJ2-1; the D gene is possibly TRBD2 (6 bases). Between the trimmed V and J ends, which lost 4 bases and 0 bases, there was a span of 22 bases. CDR1 and CDR2 (germline): MDHEN, SYDVKM. The CDR3 is 19 amino acids. CDR3 amino acids: CASSSSTFGGPSSYNEQFF. CDR3 DNA sequence: TGTGCCAGCAGTTCCAGCACATTTGGAGGGCCAAGCTCCTACAATGAGCAGTTCTTC. Looking up the rest from reference TRBV28 and TRBJ2-1 gives the full variable domain: DVKVTQSSRYLVKRTGEKVFLECVQDMDHENMFWYRQDPGLGLRLIYFSYDVKMKEKGDIPEGYSVSREKKERFSLILESASTNQTSMYLCASSSSTFGGPSSYNEQFFGPGTRLTVL.

This rearrangement joins TRBV28 to TRBJ2-1; possible D gene TRBD2, 6 bases. Germline V gene lookup returns CDR1 MDHEN and CDR2 SYDVKM. The length of the CDR3 is 16 residues. Trimming stripped 3 bases from V and 7 bases from J, with 19 bases between. In DNA, the CDR3 is TGTGCCAGCAGTTTGGTAGGAGGGGACTGGGGTAATGAGCAGTTCTTC. Translated, it gives CASSLVGGDWGNEQFF.

The J gene is TRBJ1-5, the V gene TRBV27, with a weak D call TRBD1 (5 bases). The germline V gene has CDR1 MNHEY and CDR2 SMNVEV (reference sequence). The CDR3 is 18 amino acids. Trimming left V 3 bases short and J 1 base short, with 19 bases between. CDR3 region: CASSFFLTGPGSNQPQHF. In DNA form, the CDR3 reads TGTGCCAGCAGTTTCTTTCTGACGGGGCCCGGGAGCAATCAGCCCCAGCATTTT.

The V and J genes are TRBV9 and TRBJ2-1; no reliable D call. V was pared by 1 base and J by 3 bases, with 11 bases between. The V gene's germline CDR1 is SGDLS and CDR2 YYNGEE. The length of the CDR3 is 15 residues. The CDR3 sequence is CASSVLGRNYNEQFF. CDR3 bases: TGTGCCAGCAGCGTACTTGGTAGAAACTACAATGAGCAGTTCTTC.

This chain connects TRBV10-1 to TRBJ2-1; the D gene is possibly TRBD2 (6 bases). The CDR3 consists of 14 residues. V was cut by 2 bases and J by 2 bases, with 7 bases left in between. From germline, CDR1 is WNHNN and CDR2 SYGVQD (reference sequence). The CDR3 DNA is TGCGCCAGCAGTGAGCGGGAGCCCTACAATGAGCAGTTCTTC. It specifies CASSEREPYNEQFF.

In this sample, this clone turned up a few times. The chain recombines TRBV7-8 with TRBJ1-2, with a weak D call TRBD1 (6 bases). Germline CDR1 SGHVS, CDR2 FQNEAQ. V lost 0 bases, J lost 4 bases, and 9 bases lay in between. CDR3 length: 14 residues. Written as DNA, the CDR3 is TGTGCCAGCAGCTTAGCAGAGGGGGGCTATGGCTACACCTTC. Its protein is CASSLAEGGYGYTF.

Here the CDR3 reads CASSNPDLVYEQYF. DNA of the CDR3: TGTGCCAGCAGTAACCCGGACTTGGTCTACGAGCAGTACTTC. The genes are TRBV6-6 and TRBJ2-7; D possibly corresponds to TRBD2 (5 bases). This CDR3 spans 14 amino acids. The germline CDR1 and CDR2 sequences are MNHNY and SVGAGI (reference sequence). Deletions cut 5 bases from V and 3 bases from J, with 14 bases between.

This clone has a handful of counts. The gene calls are TRBV16 and TRBJ2-7, with D perhaps assigned TRBD1 or TRBD2 (5 bases each). V was cut by 0 bases and J by 1 base, with 16 bases left in between. From germline, CDR1 is KGHSY and CDR2 FQNENV. The CDR3 contains 17 residues. Here the CDR3 reads CASSQSSWGPASYEQYF. CDR3 in DNA: TGTGCCAGCAGCCAATCAAGCTGGGGACCGGCTTCCTACGAGCAGTACTTC.

V is TRBV11-2 and J is TRBJ2-2; D ambiguous. Trimming left V 0 bases short and J 4 bases short, with 6 bases between. Germline V gene lookup returns CDR1 SGHAT and CDR2 FQNNGV. The CDR3 is 14 amino acids. CDR3 loop: CASSLDHITGELFF. CDR3 nucleotide sequence: TGTGCCAGCAGCTTAGATCATATCACCGGGGAGCTGTTTTTT.

The chain joins TRBV12-5 to TRBJ1-1; D uncertain. V was trimmed by 1 base and J by 0 bases, leaving 12 bases between them. CDR1 is LGHNT and CDR2 is FRNRAP in the germline V gene. The CDR3 extends over 16 amino acids. The CDR3 DNA is TGTGCTAGTGGTTTGGCCCAAACGTCCCTGAACACTGAAGCTTTCTTT. Protein sequence: CASGLAQTSLNTEAFF.